This TCR beta chain was captured in a study of a mutant IDH1 vaccine in newly diagnosed glioma (dated by TCRdb to about 2021). General notes on the study: Of the approximately 30 treated patients, about 60% were male and approximately 38% were female, and the mean age was approximately 40 years. Peripheral blood samples were drawn at six visits, namely V03 (baseline), V05, V07, V10, V12 and V13. Prior to enrollment, standard therapy consisting of radiotherapy alone, temozolomide alone, or radiochemotherapy with temozolomide had been administered to patients, with the combination being received by most patients. Longitudinal TCRB deep sequencing was performed for approximately 24 treated patients wherever samples were available for exploratory analyses. Summary of the overall study and its limitations: Immune responses induced by the vaccine were seen in around 94% of patients across multiple MHC alleles. The authors noted that analyses of patient blood samples could not be reproduced because of sample limitations. No apparent relationship was observed between pseudoprogression and alterations in the top peripheral T cell clonotypes detected by TCRB sequencing. Availability determined which PBMC samples were chosen for TCRB deep sequencing.

The time point label of this sample denotes: baseline, week 1 (first vaccination visit). In the paper's terms, the treatment or condition label means: pre-vaccination baseline after standard-of-care therapy. Donors had newly diagnosed WHO grade 3 or 4 IDH1-mutant astrocytomas with loss of nuclear ATRX. The samples were drawn from NOA16, a multicentre, single-arm, open-label phase I trial in Germany that tested a mutant IDH1 peptide vaccine in humans for the first time. Visit V03 blood draws served as the baseline sample for immunogenicity testing. Genomic DNA for TCRB sequencing was isolated from EDTA blood with the DNeasy Blood and Tissue Kit. The protocol used for the library was the immunoSEQ multiplex PCR assay. Rearranged TCR beta chain sequences were amplified with the hsTCRB Kit following the manufacturer's protocol. Sequencing of TCRB libraries was carried out on an Illumina MiSeq. On the study's bioinformatics: The kit vendor's proprietary platform handled demultiplexing, trimming and gene mapping. Held by TCRdb, this immuneACCESS table contains in-frame sequences only and omits some clones. Under half of the omission traces to an unresolved V gene where checked; the cause of the rest is unknown. From that table come the V and J calls and clone size; the DNA was used to work out D and trimming. The sample has about 96,000 clones on record, around 80% of them singletons. Of the sample, around 7% is held by the ten largest clones.

CDR1 and CDR2 are drawn from the germline V gene: MGHDK, SYGVNS. Ends trimmed: V by 5 bases, J by 4 bases; bases unmatched to a gene: 7. The cysteine opens and the phenylalanine closes a CDR3 of 16 amino acids. CDR3 DNA only is kept here, 48 bases in frame from base 1. A remark on this clone: Its antigen is not yet known. Base qualities are not provided; no much larger clone lies one nucleotide away.

Sequencing used PBMCs, obtained from a glioma patient treated with radiotherapy, temozolomide or both. This receptor was identified in a man between 40 and 49 years old with glioma. The chain joins TRBV25-1 to TRBJ2-3, with 12 central nucleotides matching TRBD1. The sequenced DNA: TGTGCCAGCAGTCCAGGAGGGACAGGGGGCGCAGATACGCAGTATTTT. Its product reads: CASSPGGTGGADTQYF.